The next 9 T cell receptor beta chains were all read from a single sample in a study of T-cell memory formation after mild COVID-19. TCRdb fed the 5' RACE reads into MiXCR, producing one record per CDR3 protein. In the table there are approximately 580,000 distinct CDR3 sequences, about a fifth of which are singletons. Sample: PBMCs or a T cell subset sorted from them (not recorded which). Every receptor here comes from an adult woman who had mild COVID-19 (a few samples of this study predate the infection). Cell type and time point are not known.

V usage is TRBV7-2 and J usage is TRBJ2-5, with D unclear. Germline CDR1 SGHTA, CDR2 FQGNSA. The V end lost 5 bases, the J end lost 7 bases, and 17 bases lay between the germline ends. The CDR3 consists of 14 residues. The CDR3 loop is CASSPRVLDGTQYF. CDR3 in DNA: TGTGCCAGCAGCCCCCGGGTCTTGGACGGGACCCAGTACTTC.

The chain is built from TRBV18 and TRBJ1-5, with a tentative D call TRBD1 (5 bases). The V gene lost 2 bases and the J gene lost 4 bases, with 12 bases spanning the gap. The V gene's germline CDR1 is KGHSH and CDR2 LQKENI. CDR3 size: 15 residues. The CDR3 is CASSPLSGPNQPQHF. CDR3 DNA sequence: TGTGCCAGCTCACCATTGTCAGGGCCTAATCAGCCCCAGCATTTT.

V usage is TRBV4-1 and J usage is TRBJ1-2, with TRBD1 identical over 9 bases. This CDR3 region has 16 residues. Germline V gene lookup returns CDR1 MGHRA and CDR2 YSYEKL. Trimming took 1 base from V and 3 from J; bases not matched to a gene: 6. The CDR3 DNA follows: TGCGCCAGCAGCCAAGTCACAGGGGGCAAGGACTATGGCTACACCTTC. Encoded protein: CASSQVTGGKDYGYTF.

The sample holds many counts of this clonotype. V is TRBV20-1 and J is TRBJ2-7; 9 nucleotides match TRBD2. Trimming took 2 bases from V and 7 from J; bases not matched to a gene: 6. This CDR3 is built from 13 residues. CDR1 and CDR2 from the germline V gene are DFQATT and SNEGSKA (reference sequence). As DNA, the CDR3 is TGCAGTGCTAGATCCCTAGCGGGGTGGGAGCAGTACTTC. Its translation is CSARSLAGWEQYF.

This sequence joins TRBV2 and TRBJ2-3; a possible D gene is TRBD2 (6 bases). The CDR3 is 12 amino acids. Germline loops: CDR1 SNHLY, CDR2 FYNNEI. V was clipped by 8 bases and J by 8 bases, with 14 bases between them. The CDR3 sequence is CASDGGRSTQYF. In nucleotides, the CDR3 is TGTGCCAGCGACGGGGGAAGGAGTACGCAGTATTTT.

The chain links TRBV29-1 to TRBJ2-1, with TRBD2 identical over 15 bases. After removal of 6 bases from V and 2 bases from J, the junction contained 2 bases not matched to a gene. In germline, CDR1 is SQVTM, CDR2 ANQGSEA. CDR3 length: 15 amino acids. In DNA, the CDR3 is TGCAGCGTCTGGACTAGCGGGAGGGCCTACAATGAGCAGTTCTTC. It translates to CSVWTSGRAYNEQFF.

This clonotype was counted at least ten times. The chain joins TRBV12-3 or TRBV12-4 to TRBJ2-5, with D possibly TRBD2 on 6 matching bases. This CDR3 region has 13 residues. The V and J ends lost 5 bases and 3 bases respectively, with 10 bases between them. CDR3 loop: CASSLSGEETQYF. The DNA of the CDR3 is TGTGCCAGCAGTCTGTCGGGGGAAGAGACCCAGTACTTC.

This chain links TRBV3-1 with TRBJ2-1; D gene uncertain. Germline V gene sequence: CDR1 LGHDT, CDR2 YNNKEL (reference sequence). Trimming removed 3 bases at V and 7 bases at J, with 16 bases between. The CDR3 totals 15 residues. CDR3 bases: TGTGCCAGCAGCCACTACCTAAAAGGTGATAATGAGCAGTTCTTC. Its protein product is CASSHYLKGDNEQFF.

J is TRBJ2-1 and V is TRBV20-1; a weak D match, TRBD2 (6 bases). The CDR3 length is 15 residues. CDR1 is DFQATT, CDR2 SNEGSKA, per germline (reference sequence). Trimming removed 5 bases at V and 7 bases at J, with 21 bases between. This CDR3 is CSAVYAEAGRNEQFF. DNA for the CDR3: TGCAGTGCTGTCTACGCCGAGGCGGGGCGAAATGAGCAGTTCTTC.